The 27 T cell receptor beta chains in this list originate from one sample, sequenced in a study of beta chain features in type 1 diabetes. General observations from the study: When Type 1 diabetes patients were examined, their TCRB CDR3s proved moderately but significantly shorter in all four CD4+ subsets.

Since all of the isolated RNA was reverse transcribed, expressed TCRB transcripts were what got sequenced. Measured with immunoSEQ multiplex PCR; TCRdb has only the in-frame clones, and not every one. The sample consists of 600,000 to 700,000 clones, 10% to 15% of them appearing once. These receptors have no known antigen. Sequenced sample: naive CD4+ T cells from blood. All receptors come from a man between 18 and 29 years old with type 1 diabetes.

V gene TRBV25-1 combines with J gene TRBJ1-6, with D perhaps matching TRBD1 (5 bases). The CDR3 covers 15 residues. Germline V CDR1 and CDR2: MGHDK, SYGVNS. Trimming shortened V by 0 bases and J by 6 bases, and 9 bases separated the two germline ends. In DNA form, the CDR3 reads TGTGCCAGCAGTGAATATCCAGGGACTAATTCACCCCTCCACTTT. This sequence encodes CASSEYPGTNSPLHF.

This clone was observed a handful of times. The chain couples TRBV7-9 to TRBJ1-5, with D maybe TRBD1 (5 bases). The length of the CDR3 is 16 residues. V lost 1 base and J 6 bases, leaving 16 bases between the germline ends. Germline lookup yields CDR1 SEHNR and CDR2 FQNEAQ (reference sequence). The CDR3 loop is CASSLVVAGLGQPQHF. CDR3 DNA: TGTGCCAGCAGCTTAGTCGTGGCAGGGCTGGGTCAGCCCCAGCATTTT.

This chain connects TRBV28 to TRBJ1-2; TRBD1 matches 11 bases. J lost 6 bases, V lost 6 bases, and 3 bases had no gene match. Germline-derived CDR1 and CDR2 are MDHEN and SYDVKM. This CDR3 is 13 amino acids long. The CDR3 DNA is TGTGCCAGCAGCAGGGGACAGGGGGATGGCTACACCTTC. As protein: CASSRGQGDGYTF.

This chain joins TRBV29-1 and TRBJ1-1; D gene uncertain. The CDR3 covers 17 residues. Trimming took 0 bases from V and 0 from J, leaving 17 bases between them. CDR1 SQVTM and CDR2 ANQGSEA come from the germline V gene. The DNA of the CDR3 is TGCAGCGTTGAAGATAGTTCCTTCGGCAGCATGAACACTGAAGCTTTCTTT. Its translation is CSVEDSSFGSMNTEAFF.

A few counts support this clone. The chain links TRBV18 to TRBJ2-7; D may match TRBD1 or TRBD2 (5 bases each). Germline V gene sequence: CDR1 KGHSH, CDR2 LQKENI. The CDR3 has 13 residues. V gave up 3 bases and J gave up 7 bases, with 13 bases separating them. For the CDR3, the DNA is TGTGCCAGCTCACCCGGGGCCTCGGGGGAGCAGTACTTC. Amino acid sequence: CASSPGASGEQYF.

This sequence joins TRBV9 and TRBJ1-6, with 8 positions matching TRBD1. With V trimmed by 3 bases and J by 5 bases, 4 bases remained unmatched. The CDR3 is 15 residues long. The germline V gene encodes CDR1 SGDLS and CDR2 YYNGEE. The CDR3 spells CASSGQGLDNSPLHF. The DNA of the CDR3 is TGTGCCAGCAGCGGACAGGGGCTTGATAATTCACCCCTCCACTTT.

This chain joins TRBV18 and TRBJ1-1; weak D call: TRBD1 (5 bases). CDR1 and CDR2 from the germline V gene are KGHSH and LQKENI. Trimming removed 1 base from V and 7 bases from J, with 7 bases in between. The length of the CDR3 is 12 residues. CDR3 residues: CASSPLGVEAFF. In DNA form, the CDR3 reads TGTGCCAGCTCACCACTGGGGGTTGAAGCTTTCTTT.

The chain links TRBV10-1 to TRBJ2-5; 10 nucleotides align to TRBD1. Germline CDR1 WNHNN, CDR2 SYGVQD (reference sequence). The CDR3 covers 15 residues. Trimming cost V 2 bases and J 4 bases; bases outside gene matches: 4. CDR3 loop: CASSEGQGVGETQYF. CDR3 sequence (DNA): TGCGCCAGCAGTGAGGGACAGGGGGTTGGAGAGACCCAGTACTTC.

This clone has more than one count but fewer than ten. The gene calls are TRBV2 and TRBJ1-1; D uncertain. The germline CDR1 and CDR2 sequences are SNHLY and FYNNEI. There are 14 residues in the CDR3. Trimming shortened V by 6 bases and J by 5 bases, and 16 bases separated the two germline ends. CDR3 sequence (DNA): TGTGCCAGCAGGGCGATGAATTCTTTAACTGAAGCTTTCTTT. Translated: CASRAMNSLTEAFF.

The chain combines TRBV19 with TRBJ2-7; 9 bases are a match to TRBD1. The CDR3 runs to 12 residues. Trimming at V came to 9 bases and at J to 6 bases, leaving 6 bases not matched to a gene. Germline V gene data show CDR1 as LNHDA and CDR2 as SQIVND (reference sequence). CDR3 protein: CASGTGGGEQYF. Written as DNA, the CDR3 is TGTGCCAGCGGAACAGGGGGCGGCGAGCAGTACTTC.

V usage is TRBV6-6 and J usage is TRBJ1-2; 8 bases map to TRBD1. The germline gives CDR1 MNHNY, CDR2 SVGAGI (reference sequence). The CDR3 contains 15 residues. The junction had 7 bases not matched to a gene; V was cut back by 2 bases and J by 5 bases. The CDR3 DNA reads as TGTGCCAGCAGTTACCCCTTGGGACAGGAGTATGGCTACACCTTC. Residues: CASSYPLGQEYGYTF.

This sequence joins TRBV30 and TRBJ2-5; 8 positions agree with TRBD1. This CDR3 region has 13 residues. Germline assignment: CDR1 GTSNPN and CDR2 SVGIG (reference sequence). V was clipped by 5 bases and J by 5 bases; unmatched bases: 7. CDR3 sequence: CAWAKGQAETQYF. CDR3 DNA sequence: TGTGCCTGGGCTAAGGGACAGGCGGAGACCCAGTACTTC.

This clone was observed a handful of times. Other DNA sequences of this sample code for an identical CDR3. The genes are TRBV7-3 and TRBJ2-1, with 7 bases lining up with TRBD1. With V trimmed by 2 bases and J by 3 bases, 4 bases remained unmatched. The CDR3 covers 15 residues. The germline V gene has CDR1 SGHTA and CDR2 FQGTGA. The CDR3 bases are TGTGCCAGCAGCTTAGGTGACAGGGACTACAATGAGCAGTTCTTC. This encodes CASSLGDRDYNEQFF.

This clone came up a few times. V gene TRBV30 combines with J gene TRBJ1-2; weak D call: TRBD1 (6 bases). The V gene's germline CDR1 is GTSNPN and CDR2 SVGIG (reference sequence). Trimming took off 0 bases at V and 4 bases at J, with 15 bases between the two ends. The CDR3 spans 15 residues. Written as DNA, the CDR3 is TGTGCCTGGAGTGTTCCTTGGGGGCAGAGCTATGGCTACACCTTC. Its translation is CAWSVPWGQSYGYTF. The full variable domain, in which reference TRBV30 and TRBJ1-2 provide the parts outside the CDR3, is SQTIHQWPATLVQPVGSPLSLECTVEGTSNPNLYWYRQAAGRGLQLLFYSVGIGQISSEVPQNLSASRPQDRQFILSSKKLLLSDSGFYLCAWSVPWGQSYGYTFGSGTRLTVV.

As DNA, the CDR3 is TGTGCCTGGAGACCCACGGGAGATACGCAGTATTTT. The encoded protein is CAWRPTGDTQYF. The V call is TRBV30, the J call TRBJ2-3; D remains ambiguous. The V gene lost 3 bases and the J gene lost 5 bases, with 9 bases spanning the gap. Germline lookup yields CDR1 GTSNPN and CDR2 SVGIG (reference sequence). The CDR3 spans 12 residues.

This chain uses TRBV4-1 with TRBJ2-4, with TRBD2 matching 14 bases. This CDR3 has 21 amino acids. Germline V lookup: CDR1 MGHRA, CDR2 YSYEKL. The V gene end was trimmed by 0 bases and the J gene end by 0 bases; junction bases not matched to a gene: 10. The chain's CDR3 is CASSQDQETSGGELAKNIQYF. The CDR3 DNA is TGCGCCAGCAGCCAAGATCAGGAGACTAGCGGGGGGGAACTAGCCAAAAACATTCAGTACTTC.

This clone has only a few counts. CDR3 sequence: CASRQSPSYATNEKLFF. The CDR3 nucleotides are TGTGCCAGCAGGCAGAGTCCCAGCTATGCAACTAATGAAAAACTGTTTTTT. The gene calls are TRBV7-8 and TRBJ1-4; no clear D. The CDR3 consists of 17 residues. Trimming cost V 6 bases and J 0 bases, with 17 bases left between them. Per the germline V gene, CDR1 is SGHVS and CDR2 is FQNEAQ.

In DNA form, the CDR3 reads TGTGCCTGGAGTGGTTCGGGGCTTTTCTCTGAAGCTTTCTTT. Translated, it gives CAWSGSGLFSEAFF. The chain joins TRBV30 to TRBJ1-1, with a tentative D call TRBD1 (5 bases). This CDR3 comprises 14 residues. Trimming shortened V by 1 base and J by 6 bases, and 15 bases separated the two germline ends. Looked up from germline, CDR1 is GTSNPN and CDR2 is SVGIG (reference sequence).

This clone was seen only a few times. The genes are TRBV18 and TRBJ2-5; D gene ambiguous. Germline values: CDR1 KGHSH, CDR2 LQKENI. The CDR3 covers 16 residues. The V gene lost 0 bases and the J gene lost 0 bases, with 11 bases spanning the gap. The CDR3 is CASSPPLQYYQETQYF. The CDR3 region has the DNA TGTGCCAGCTCACCACCGTTGCAGTATTACCAAGAGACCCAGTACTTC.

CDR3 sequence reads: CASSRRGRFNQPQHF. DNA for the CDR3: TGTGCCAGCAGTCGACGGGGCAGGTTCAATCAGCCCCAGCATTTT. This chain connects TRBV27 to TRBJ1-5; D is possibly TRBD1 (5 bases). Germline assignment: CDR1 MNHEY and CDR2 SMNVEV (reference sequence). This CDR3 spans 15 amino acids. With 5 bases removed from V and 3 bases from J, the gap between germline ends came to 14 bases.

The chain couples TRBV5-6 to TRBJ2-1, with D hard to call. The CDR3 covers 14 residues. Germline V gene data show CDR1 as SGHDT and CDR2 as YYEEEE. V was trimmed by 2 bases and J by 7 bases, leaving 13 bases between them. The CDR3 sequence is CASSFGRPVNEQFF. The CDR3 region has the DNA TGTGCCAGCAGCTTCGGACGGCCCGTGAATGAGCAGTTCTTC.

A few counts support this clone. The chain carries TRBV18 and TRBJ2-7; either TRBD1 or TRBD2 may supply D (5 bases each). Germline V CDR1 and CDR2: KGHSH, LQKENI. The CDR3 sequence is 14 residues long. V was cut by 1 base and J by 0 bases, with 7 bases left in between. CDR3: CASSPRDASYEQYF. As DNA, the CDR3 is TGTGCCAGCTCACCACGGGACGCCTCCTACGAGCAGTACTTC.

The rearrangement uses TRBV5-6 and TRBJ1-1; D unresolved. This CDR3 region has 15 residues. CDR1 is SGHDT and CDR2 is YYEEEE in the germline V gene. Between the trimmed V and J ends, which lost 4 bases and 0 bases, there was a span of 13 bases. The CDR3 here is CASSLPWTVNTEAFF. In nucleotides, the CDR3 is TGTGCCAGCAGCCTCCCCTGGACGGTGAACACTGAAGCTTTCTTT.

This clone was counted between two and nine times. The chain employs TRBV4-1 and TRBJ1-1; TRBD1 agrees at 9 bases. Trimming removed 4 bases from V and 6 bases from J; junction bases left unmatched: 6. The germline V gene has CDR1 MGHRA and CDR2 YSYEKL. The CDR3 runs 14 residues. The CDR3 protein is CASSLQGALAEAFF. In DNA, the CDR3 is TGCGCCAGCAGCCTACAGGGGGCATTGGCTGAAGCTTTCTTT.

There are a few counts of this clone. The rearrangement links TRBV18 to TRBJ2-3, with 10 nucleotides matching TRBD1. The CDR3 contains 15 residues. Germline trimming cut 3 bases from V and 3 bases from J; bases unmatched to any gene: 3. The germline gives CDR1 KGHSH, CDR2 LQKENI. For the CDR3, the DNA is TGTGCCAGCTCACCGGGACAGGGGATGACAGATACGCAGTATTTT. Translated: CASSPGQGMTDTQYF. The whole variable domain, filled in from reference TRBV18 and TRBJ2-3, reads NAGVMQNPRHLVRRRGQEARLRCSPMKGHSHVYWYRQLPEEGLKFMVYLQKENIIDESGMPKERFSAEFPKEGPSILRIQQVVRGDSAAYFCASSPGQGMTDTQYFGPGTRLTVL.

The gene calls are TRBV16 and TRBJ1-4; D remains ambiguous. The CDR3 consists of 16 residues. Germline V CDR1 and CDR2: KGHSY, FQNENV. The V end was cut by 0 bases, the J end by 7 bases, with 15 bases between. The CDR3 sequence: CASSQSPAPLSEKLFF. CDR3 coding DNA: TGTGCCAGCAGCCAATCGCCGGCACCCCTGAGTGAAAAACTGTTTTTT.

The chain is built from TRBV19 and TRBJ1-5, with D possibly matching TRBD1 (5 bases). The CDR3 covers 15 residues. V was shortened by 10 bases and J by 1 base, with 17 bases between the two germline ends. From germline, CDR1 is LNHDA and CDR2 SQIVND (reference sequence). Here the CDR3 reads CATSRGRESNQPQHF. CDR3 nucleotide sequence: TGTGCCACCTCGCGGGGCAGGGAAAGCAATCAGCCCCAGCATTTT.